These T cell receptor beta chains were read from a single sample in a study of cytomegalovirus exposure and HLA in healthy donors. Profiled with immunoSEQ multiplex PCR; TCRdb holds only in-frame clones, not every one. The data hold 59,000 or so clones, with approximately 92% observed a single time. Sample: PBMCs. The receptors originated from a woman between 18 and 29 years old in good health and CMV-seronegative. CDR3s include the opening cysteine and the closing phenylalanine or tryptophan. The D gene is left open where the match is weak. Where a row states a size, it is once, few, many or the class of an expanded clone; other rows omit it.

clone_size j_call d_call v_call cdr3_nt cdr3_aa
. TRBJ2-7 TRBD2 TRBV7-3 TGTGCCAGCAGCTTATGGTCATTAGCGGGAAAGGGCGAGCAGTACTTC CASSLWSLAGKGEQYF
. TRBJ1-2 TRBD1 TRBV7-8 TGTGCCAGCAGCAAACGGACAGGGACATACTATGGCTACACCTTC CASSKRTGTYYGYTF
once TRBJ2-5 . TRBV21-1 TGTGCCACCTCCGGGCCCAGGGGGAGCCAAGAGACCCAGTACTTC CATSGPRGSQETQYF
. TRBJ2-7 . TRBV7-6 TGTGCCAGCAGCTTAGCGCAGGCAGGCATAAGCTACGAGCAGTACTTC CASSLAQAGISYEQYF
. TRBJ2-5 TRBD2 TRBV11-2 TGTGCCAGCAGCTTTGGGACTAGCGGGGCTCAAGAGACCCAGTACTTC CASSFGTSGAQETQYF
. TRBJ1-2 . TRBV5-6 TGTGCCAGCAGCTTTCCCAGGGGTGGAGACTATGGCTACACCTTC CASSFPRGGDYGYTF
. TRBJ2-7 . TRBV29-1 TGCAGCGTTGAGACAGTTACCTACGAGCAGTACTTC CSVETVTYEQYF
. TRBJ1-2 . TRBV7-9 TGTGCCAGCAGCCGGGACACAAACTATGGCTACACCTTC CASSRDTNYGYTF
. TRBJ2-7 . TRBV9 TGTGCCAGCAGCGTAGGGGTAGGGGGCTCCTACGAGCAGTACTTC CASSVGVGGSYEQYF
. TRBJ1-4 . TRBV5-5 TGTGCCAGCAGGGGGCTACAGGGAAAACTGTTTTTT CASRGLQGKLFF
. TRBJ2-5 . TRBV6-4 TGTGCCAGCAGGTTGGCGGGTGATGAGCAAGAGACCCAGTACTTC CASRLAGDEQETQYF
few TRBJ1-6 TRBD1 TRBV19 TGTGCCAGTAGTATAGGGAGGGGGCAGCCAAGCTCCTATAATTCACCCCTCCACTTT CASSIGRGQPSSYNSPLHF
. TRBJ2-7 . TRBV5-4 TGTGCCAGCAGCTTGAATCAGGCCTACGAGCAGTACTTC CASSLNQAYEQYF
. TRBJ2-7 . TRBV21-1 TGTGCCAGCAGCAAAAGGAGGGGCACCTACGAGCAGTACTTC CASSKRRGTYEQYF
. TRBJ2-1 . TRBV4-1 TGCGCCAGCAGCCATCTCGGACTAACCCGCAATGAGCAGTTCTTC CASSHLGLTRNEQFF
. TRBJ2-7 . TRBV9 TGTGCCAGCAGCGGACTCACCTACGAGCAGTACTTC CASSGLTYEQYF
. TRBJ1-1 TRBD1 TRBV30 TGTGCCTGGGTTTTACAGGGGGGGTCCACTGAAGCTTTCTTT CAWVLQGGSTEAFF
. TRBJ1-3 . TRBV2 TGTGCCAGCAGCGAGTTCGGGGACTTCTCTGGAAACACCATATATTTT CASSEFGDFSGNTIYF
. TRBJ1-4 TRBD1 TRBV2 TGTGCCAGCAGCCTTTCCCGACAGGGTCAGAGTGAAAAACTGTTTTTT CASSLSRQGQSEKLFF
. TRBJ2-7 . TRBV27 TGTGCCAGCAGTTTTGGGAGCGGCTACGAGCAGTACTTC CASSFGSGYEQYF
. TRBJ1-4 TRBD1 TRBV7-9 TGTGCCAGCAGCTTAGGGACAGGGGGCGAAAAACTGTTTTTT CASSLGTGGEKLFF
. TRBJ1-4 . TRBV5-6 TGTGCCAGCAGCGTCAGGGATAGGACTAATGAAAAACTGTTTTTT CASSVRDRTNEKLFF
. TRBJ2-1 . TRBV13 TGTGCCAGCAGCTCAAGGACAGAGAATTACAATGAGCAGTTCTTC CASSSRTENYNEQFF
few TRBJ2-7 TRBD2 TRBV7-9 TGTGCCATCGGGGGGGAAGACATTCGGGGCTACGAGCAGTACTTC CAIGGEDIRGYEQYF
. TRBJ1-1 . TRBV7-2 TGTGCCAGCAGCCGGGGGGGAGTAACTGAAGCTTTCTTT CASSRGGVTEAFF
. TRBJ2-7 TRBD1 TRBV5-6 TGTGCCAGCAGCTCTCGCCGGGACAGGGGCCACCTTACCACCTACGAGCAGTACTTC CASSSRRDRGHLTTYEQYF
. TRBJ1-1 TRBD1 TRBV28 TGTGCCAGCAGTTCGGGACAGGGGTCTGAAGCTTTCTTT CASSSGQGSEAFF
. TRBJ2-7 TRBD2 TRBV7-9 TGTGCCAGCAGCTCTACTAGCGGGAGGCCGTCCGAGCAGTACTTC CASSSTSGRPSEQYF
once TRBJ1-1 TRBD1 TRBV19 TGTGCCAGTCGACAGGGTGAGACTGAAGCTTTCTTT CASRQGETEAFF
. TRBJ2-5 . TRBV5-6 TGTGCCAGCAGCTTCCCGGGAGCGAGGGAGACCCAGTACTTC CASSFPGARETQYF
. TRBJ1-2 . TRBV2 TGTGCCAGCAGGAACAGGGCGCTCTATGGCTACACCTTC CASRNRALYGYTF
. TRBJ1-1 . TRBV18 TGTGCCAGCTCCGCGAGCGGGGCGAGGACTGAAGCTTTCTTT CASSASGARTEAFF
. TRBJ1-1 . TRBV7-9 TGTGCCAGCAGCCAGGGCTCCACTGAAGCTTTCTTT CASSQGSTEAFF
. TRBJ2-3 . TRBV4-1 TGCGCCAGCAGCCAAGGGATGACAGGTGGAGATACGCAGTATTTT CASSQGMTGGDTQYF
many TRBJ2-3 TRBD2 TRBV9 TGTGCCAGCAGCGCCCGACTAGCGGGGAGCACAGATACGCAGTATTTT CASSARLAGSTDTQYF
. TRBJ2-1 TRBD2 TRBV5-4 TGTGCCAGCAGCCAGACTAGCAGCTCCTACAATGAGCAGTTCTTC CASSQTSSSYNEQFF
. TRBJ2-4 . TRBV9 TGTGCCAGCAGCTCGGGGGACAGCCAAAACATTCAGTACTTC CASSSGDSQNIQYF
. TRBJ2-1 TRBD1 TRBV4-1 TGCGCCAGCAGACCCACAGGGGCCAATGAGCAGTTCTTC CASRPTGANEQFF
. TRBJ1-1 TRBD1 TRBV7-9 TGTGCCAGCAGGACAGGCACAGGGGGCAGCGGCACTGAAGCTTTCTTT CASRTGTGGSGTEAFF
. TRBJ1-2 . TRBV5-5 TGTGCCAGCAGCTTTGGGCAGGGTGATGGCTACACCTTC CASSFGQGDGYTF
once TRBJ2-3 . TRBV14 TGTGCCAGCAGCCAAGACTCGGTGAGCACAGATACGCAGTATTTT CASSQDSVSTDTQYF
. TRBJ2-1 TRBD1 TRBV6-6 TGTGCCAGCAGACAAGGGACAGGTCCACAGTTCTTC CASRQGTGPQFF
. TRBJ2-1 TRBD2 TRBV29-1 TGCAGCGTTGAAGGCGGGAGACGGAATGAGCAGTTCTTC CSVEGGRRNEQFF
. TRBJ2-1 TRBD1 TRBV27 TGTGCCAGCAGCTCGCCGGGACAGGGAGTTGAGGAGCAGTTCTTC CASSSPGQGVEEQFF
. TRBJ2-5 TRBD2 TRBV29-1 TGCAGCGTTGAAGTAGCGGGGGGGTCAGAGACCCAGTACTTC CSVEVAGGSETQYF
. TRBJ2-7 TRBD1 TRBV7-9 TGTGCCAGCAGCTTAGGGACAGGGCCCTACGAGCAGTACTTC CASSLGTGPYEQYF
. TRBJ2-5 TRBD2 TRBV18 TGTGCCAGCTCACCGGGGACTAGCGGGGGTCAAGAGACCCAGTACTTC CASSPGTSGGQETQYF
. TRBJ2-3 . TRBV4-3 TGCGCCAGCAGCCAAGTTGGGCGAGTCACAGATACGCAGTATTTT CASSQVGRVTDTQYF
few TRBJ1-1 TRBD1 TRBV28 TGTGCCAGCAGTTTGCCCCCGGGACAGATGAACACTGAAGCTTTCTTT CASSLPPGQMNTEAFF
. TRBJ2-7 . TRBV27 TGTGCCAGCAGTCCAGGACAGCCTAGAGAGCAGTACTTC CASSPGQPREQYF
. TRBJ2-2 . TRBV27 TGTGCCAGCAGTTTATCATACGGCACCGGGGAGCTGTTTTTT CASSLSYGTGELFF
once TRBJ1-1 TRBD1 TRBV18 TGTGCCAGCTCAAAAACAGGGGGCGCGTACACTGAAGCTTTCTTT CASSKTGGAYTEAFF
. TRBJ2-1 TRBD2 TRBV11-1 TGTGCCAGCAGCTACACTAGCGGGGGGGATGAGCAGTTCTTC CASSYTSGGDEQFF
. TRBJ2-7 TRBD1 TRBV6-6 TGTGCCAGCGGACAGGGCCCCTACGAGCAGTACTTC CASGQGPYEQYF
. TRBJ2-2 . TRBV7-2 TGTGCCAGCAGCGTAACTACGAACACCGGGGAGCTGTTTTTT CASSVTTNTGELFF
. TRBJ1-4 . TRBV21-1 TGTGCCAGCAGCAAAAATAACCCGGACAGTCGCGAAAAACTGTTTTTT CASSKNNPDSREKLFF
. TRBJ2-7 . TRBV7-2 TGTGCCAGCAGCTTAGAGGGACTGCCTCCCTACGAGCAGTACTTC CASSLEGLPPYEQYF
. TRBJ2-1 . TRBV7-3 TGTGCCAGCAGCTTAGGGGGGGGGCTATACAATGAGCAGTTCTTC CASSLGGGLYNEQFF